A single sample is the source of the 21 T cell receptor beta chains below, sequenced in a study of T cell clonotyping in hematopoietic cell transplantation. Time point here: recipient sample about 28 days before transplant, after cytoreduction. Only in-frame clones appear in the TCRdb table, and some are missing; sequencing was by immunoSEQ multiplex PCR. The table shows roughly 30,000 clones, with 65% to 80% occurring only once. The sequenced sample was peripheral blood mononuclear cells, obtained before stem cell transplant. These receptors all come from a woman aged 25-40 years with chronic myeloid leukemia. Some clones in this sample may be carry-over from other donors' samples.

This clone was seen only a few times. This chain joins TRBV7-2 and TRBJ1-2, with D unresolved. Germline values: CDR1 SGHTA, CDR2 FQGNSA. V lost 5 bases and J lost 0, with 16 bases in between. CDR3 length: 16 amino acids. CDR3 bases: TGTGCCAGCAGCCCCCGACAAAATCCAGCTAACTATGGCTACACCTTC. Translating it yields CASSPRQNPANYGYTF.

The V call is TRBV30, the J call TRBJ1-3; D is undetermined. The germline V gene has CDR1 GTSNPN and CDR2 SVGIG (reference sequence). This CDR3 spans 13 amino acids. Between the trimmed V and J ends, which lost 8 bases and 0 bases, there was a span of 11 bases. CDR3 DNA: TGTGCCGCCTCCCTTGTCTCTGGAAACACCATATATTTT. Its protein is CAASLVSGNTIYF.

The CDR3: CASGPGQGAVDGYTF. The CDR3 DNA reads TGTGCCAGCGGACCGGGACAGGGGGCAGTAGATGGCTACACCTTC. This chain connects TRBV6-1 to TRBJ1-2; 12 positions match TRBD1. The CDR3 consists of 15 residues. The V segment lost 8 bases and the J segment 6 bases; nucleotides outside the gene matches: 10. Germline assignment: CDR1 MNHNS and CDR2 SASEGT.

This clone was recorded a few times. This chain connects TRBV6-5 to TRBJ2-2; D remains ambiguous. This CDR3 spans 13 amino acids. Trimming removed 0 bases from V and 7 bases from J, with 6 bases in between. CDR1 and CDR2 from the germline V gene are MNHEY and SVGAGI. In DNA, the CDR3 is TGTGCCAGCAGTTACTCGAAGGGCGGGGAGCTGTTTTTT. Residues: CASSYSKGGELFF.

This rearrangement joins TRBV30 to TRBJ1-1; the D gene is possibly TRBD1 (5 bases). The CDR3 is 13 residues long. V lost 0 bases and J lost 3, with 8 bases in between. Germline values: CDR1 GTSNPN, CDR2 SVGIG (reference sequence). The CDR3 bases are TGTGCCTGGAGTGTACAGGTACACACTGAAGCTTTCTTT. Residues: CAWSVQVHTEAFF. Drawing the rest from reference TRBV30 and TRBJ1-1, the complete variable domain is SQTIHQWPATLVQPVGSPLSLECTVEGTSNPNLYWYRQAAGRGLQLLFYSVGIGQISSEVPQNLSASRPQDRQFILSSKKLLLSDSGFYLCAWSVQVHTEAFFGQGTRLTVV.

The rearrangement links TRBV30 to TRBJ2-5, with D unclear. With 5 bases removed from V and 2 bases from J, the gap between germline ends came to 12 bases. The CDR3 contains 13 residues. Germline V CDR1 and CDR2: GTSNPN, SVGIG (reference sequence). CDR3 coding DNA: TGTGCCTGGTCCGGGTTGGGTCAAGAGACCCAGTACTTC. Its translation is CAWSGLGQETQYF.

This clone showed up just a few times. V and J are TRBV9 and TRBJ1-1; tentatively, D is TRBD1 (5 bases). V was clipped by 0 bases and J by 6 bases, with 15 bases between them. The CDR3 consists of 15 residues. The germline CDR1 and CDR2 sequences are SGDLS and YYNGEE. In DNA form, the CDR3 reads TGTGCCAGCAGCGTAGCTCGCGCGGGGGGGGCTGAAGCTTTCTTT. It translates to CASSVARAGGAEAFF.

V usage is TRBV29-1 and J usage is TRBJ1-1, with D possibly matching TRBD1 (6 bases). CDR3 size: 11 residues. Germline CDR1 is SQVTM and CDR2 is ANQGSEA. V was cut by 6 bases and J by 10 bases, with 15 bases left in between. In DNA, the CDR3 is TGCAGCGTCCCCCTCAAGGGGGGAGCTTTCTTT. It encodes CSVPLKGGAFF.

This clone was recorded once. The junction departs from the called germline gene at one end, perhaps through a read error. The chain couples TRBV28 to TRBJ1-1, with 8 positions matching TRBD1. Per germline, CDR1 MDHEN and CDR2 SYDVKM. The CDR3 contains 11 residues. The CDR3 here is CASSSLTGDLF. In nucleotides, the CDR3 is TGTGCCAGCAGTTCACTGACAGGGGACCTATTT.

CDR3 DNA sequence: TGTGCCAGCAGTGAGGGAATTTGGAATTCACCCCTCCACTTT. This sequence encodes CASSEGIWNSPLHF. V and J are TRBV6-5 and TRBJ1-6; D unresolved. Trimming left V 5 bases short and J 7 bases short, with 12 bases between. Germline V lookup: CDR1 MNHEY, CDR2 SVGAGI. The CDR3 is made up of 14 amino acids.

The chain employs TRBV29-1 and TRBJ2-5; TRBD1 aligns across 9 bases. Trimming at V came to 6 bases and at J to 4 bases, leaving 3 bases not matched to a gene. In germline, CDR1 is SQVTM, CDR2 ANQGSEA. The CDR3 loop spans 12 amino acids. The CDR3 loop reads CSVRQGGETQYF. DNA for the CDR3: TGCAGCGTACGACAGGGGGGAGAGACCCAGTACTTC.

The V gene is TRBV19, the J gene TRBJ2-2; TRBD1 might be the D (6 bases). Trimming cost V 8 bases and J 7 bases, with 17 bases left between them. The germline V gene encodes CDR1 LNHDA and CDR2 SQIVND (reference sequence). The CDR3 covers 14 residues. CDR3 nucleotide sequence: TGTGCCAGTTCGTCCCAGGGGACGGGCGGGGAGCTGTTTTTT. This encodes CASSSQGTGGELFF. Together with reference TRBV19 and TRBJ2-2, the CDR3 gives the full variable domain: DGGITQSPKYLFRKEGQNVTLSCEQNLNHDAMYWYRQDPGQGLRLIYYSQIVNDFQKGDIAEGYSVSREKKESFPLTVTSAQKNPTAFYLCASSSQGTGGELFFGEGSRLTVL.

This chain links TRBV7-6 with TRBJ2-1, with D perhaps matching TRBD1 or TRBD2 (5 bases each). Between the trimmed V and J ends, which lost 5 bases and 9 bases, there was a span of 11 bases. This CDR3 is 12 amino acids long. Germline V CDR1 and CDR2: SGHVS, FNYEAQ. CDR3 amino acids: CASSPSGGEQFF. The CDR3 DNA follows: TGTGCCAGCAGCCCCAGTGGGGGTGAGCAGTTCTTC.

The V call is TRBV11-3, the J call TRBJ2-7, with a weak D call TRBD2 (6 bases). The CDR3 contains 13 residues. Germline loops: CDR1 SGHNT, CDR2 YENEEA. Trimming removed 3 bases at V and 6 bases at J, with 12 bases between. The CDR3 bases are TGTGCCAGCAGCTTTGGAGGGGAACGCGAGCAGTACTTC. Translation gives CASSFGGEREQYF.

CDR3 sequence (DNA): TGTGCCAGCAGCTTAATTTCGGGGGCTAACTATGGCTACACCTTC. Protein sequence: CASSLISGANYGYTF. J is TRBJ1-2 and V is TRBV7-9; perhaps TRBD1 as D (5 bases). Germline V CDR1 and CDR2: SEHNR, FQNEAQ (reference sequence). The CDR3 totals 15 residues. Trimming shortened V by 2 bases and J by 0 bases, and 10 bases separated the two germline ends.

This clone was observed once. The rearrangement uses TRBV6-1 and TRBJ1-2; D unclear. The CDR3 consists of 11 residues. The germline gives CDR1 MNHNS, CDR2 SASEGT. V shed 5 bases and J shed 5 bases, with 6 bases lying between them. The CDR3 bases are TGTGCCAGCAGTACATTTTATGGCTACACCTTC. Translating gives CASSTFYGYTF.

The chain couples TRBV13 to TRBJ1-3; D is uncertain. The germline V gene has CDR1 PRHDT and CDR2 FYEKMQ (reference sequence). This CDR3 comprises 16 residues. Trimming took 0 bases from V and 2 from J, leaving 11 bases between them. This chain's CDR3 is CASSLGPSAAGNTIYF. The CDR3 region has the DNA TGTGCCAGCAGCTTAGGCCCATCGGCAGCTGGAAACACCATATATTTT.

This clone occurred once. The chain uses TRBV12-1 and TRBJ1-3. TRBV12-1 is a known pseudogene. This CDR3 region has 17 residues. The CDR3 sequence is CASSPYRWDYTGNTIYF. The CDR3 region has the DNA TGTGCCAGCAGCCCCTACCGATGGGACTATACGGGAAACACCATATATTTT.

The CDR3 DNA sequence: TGCAGTGCGATACAGGGTTCTGGCTACACCTTC. It codes for CSAIQGSGYTF. The chain links TRBV20-1 to TRBJ1-2; D is perhaps TRBD1 (6 bases). The CDR3 consists of 11 residues. Deletions cut 6 bases from V and 7 bases from J, with 12 bases between. Germline V CDR1 and CDR2: DFQATT, SNEGSKA (reference sequence).

CDR3: CSVVQEYGYTF. The CDR3 DNA is TGCAGCGTTGTTCAGGAATATGGCTACACCTTC. The rearrangement uses TRBV29-1 and TRBJ1-2; D remains unclear. From germline, CDR1 is SQVTM and CDR2 ANQGSEA. CDR3 size: 11 residues. V was clipped by 4 bases and J by 5 bases, with 8 bases between them.

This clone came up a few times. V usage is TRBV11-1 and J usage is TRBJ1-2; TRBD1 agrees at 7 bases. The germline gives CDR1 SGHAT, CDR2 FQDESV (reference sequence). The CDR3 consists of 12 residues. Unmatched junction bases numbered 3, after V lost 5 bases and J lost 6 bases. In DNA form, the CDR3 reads TGTGCCAGCAGCCTCACAGGGGATGGCTACACCTTC. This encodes CASSLTGDGYTF.